This entry is about one T cell receptor beta chain. Its antigen remains undetermined. Base qualities were left out, and no much larger clone turns up one base away. The CDR3 sequence holds 13 residues, the cysteine and phenylalanine included. Just CDR3 DNA is preserved here, 39 bases in frame from base 1. Sequences SGHRS (CDR1) and YFSETQ (CDR2) are obtained from the germline V gene. The germline ends are 10 bases apart after V is trimmed by 1 base and J by 6 bases. This record belongs to a study of blood T cell repertoires in COVID-19 (dated by TCRdb to 2018 to 2021). With regard to the full study: Samples from collaborators originated in the United States, Italy and Spain and spanned both the acute and convalescent phases of COVID-19. The prospective study material was composed of cDNA or gDNA derived from T cells, B-cell-depleted T cells, or PBMCs. Subjects who had been exposed to COVID-19, were actively infected with it, or had recovered from it provided the deeply sampled blood TCRbeta repertoires that made up the dataset. The repertoires were made available in a free public database intended to serve as a resource for research on the immune response to SARS-CoV-2. Samples were obtained from the ongoing ImmuneRACE study (first 160 participants) and from over 1,000 subjects provided by 6 global collaborators. A de-identified subject ID, COVID-19 status, age in years and sex were almost always included in the sample metadata. HLA class I and class II types, where available, came from metadata supplied by the sample provider rather than from assay-based typing.

Study-wide findings and limitations: The quantity of clinical and demographic metadata differed by source and by participant and was supplied without curation.

TCRbeta CDR3 regions were amplified from genomic DNA by means of the immunoSEQ Assay, a bias-controlled multiplex PCR. The original methods were these. The number of nucleated cells in each sample was estimated by amplification of reference gene primers within the assay. To quantify the absolute abundance of each unique TCRbeta CDR3 rearrangement, sequence reads were collapsed and filtered. Productive Simpson clonality was computed per sample as the square root of Simpson's diversity index over productive rearrangements. TCRdb limited this immuneACCESS table to in-frame rearrangements with V and J called. A share of clones is missing; checked studies link under half to unresolved V genes, and the rest is unexplained. The DNA was the basis for D and trimming; V, J and clone size are from that table. This sample has 130,000 to 150,000 clones in its table, and 75% to 90% of those were observed once. Roughly 8% of the sample belongs to the ten largest clones.

In Seattle, one collaborating source enrolled patients while the infection was active and tracked those patients longitudinally over the course of disease. Whole blood was collected in K2EDTA tubes by collaborating institutions according to the institutions' own protocols. For TCRbeta analysis, collaborator samples were shipped as frozen whole blood, as isolated PBMCs, or as DNA extracted from either sample type. The rearrangement joined TRBV5-1 to TRBJ1-2, with TRBD1 perhaps the D gene, on 5 matching bases. Material: peripheral blood. The sequence derives from a woman aged 55-69 years with COVID-19, enrolled during active disease. The CDR3 sequence is CASSLSGANGYTF. DNA sequence: TGCGCCAGCAGCTTGTCTGGGGCGAATGGCTACACCTTC.